These 19 T cell receptor beta chains came from one sample sequenced in a study of T cells after posttransplantation cyclophosphamide (dated by TCRdb to 2016 to 2018). Library preparation was by the immunoSEQ multiplex PCR assay. Sourced from immuneACCESS, this table was stored by TCRdb with only in-frame sequences that have V and J called. A share of the clones is absent; for the studies checked, an unresolved V gene accounts for under half, and the remainder has no known explanation. The data for this sample show approximately 39,000 clones, each detected more than once. Of the sample, roughly 1.1% falls within the top ten clones. The sample consisted of PBMCs. Source of these receptors: a girl aged 5 to 17 in good health, CMV-negative, and a related stem cell transplant donor.

The rearrangement uses TRBV28 and TRBJ1-5; tentatively, D is TRBD1 (5 bases). CDR1 is MDHEN, CDR2 SYDVKM, per germline. The CDR3 extends over 16 amino acids. With 10 bases removed from V and 1 base from J, the gap between germline ends came to 20 bases. CDR3 DNA sequence: TGTGCCAAAACGCACCAGGGAGGGCTAAGCAATCAGCCCCAGCATTTT. Translating it yields CAKTHQGGLSNQPQHF.

This clone was counted many times. CDR3 residues: CASSLDRGQETQYF. Here the CDR3 DNA reads TGCGCCAGCAGCCTTGACAGGGGACAAGAGACCCAGTACTTC. The chain employs TRBV5-1 and TRBJ2-5, with 8 bases matching TRBD1. Germline CDR1 reads SGHRS; CDR2 reads YFSETQ. With 4 bases clipped from V and 2 bases from J, the junction kept 4 bases outside the gene matches. The CDR3 sequence is 14 residues long. Variable domain in full (rest from reference TRBV5-1 and TRBJ2-5): KAGVTQTPRYLIKTRGQQVTLSCSPISGHRSVSWYQQTPGQGLQFLFEYFSETQRNKGNFPGRFSGRQFSNSRSEMNVSTLELGDSALYLCASSLDRGQETQYFGPGTRLLVL.

This clone appeared many times. The V call is TRBV9, the J call TRBJ1-1, with 8 bases identical to TRBD1. The V and J ends lost 4 bases and 5 bases, in that order; junction bases with no gene match: 10. Germline CDR1 and CDR2: SGDLS and YYNGEE. This CDR3 is 15 amino acids long. The chain's CDR3 is CASSPDRGGKTEAFF. The DNA of the CDR3 is TGTGCCAGCAGCCCTGACAGGGGCGGAAAGACTGAAGCTTTCTTT.

Only a few counts were recorded for this clone. V usage is TRBV5-5 and J usage is TRBJ1-4; the D gene is possibly TRBD1 (6 bases). This CDR3 spans 17 amino acids. CDR1 and CDR2 (germline): SGHKS, YYEKEE (reference sequence). V shed 0 bases and J shed 7 bases, with 19 bases lying between them. CDR3 nucleotides: TGTGCCAGCAGCTTGGGGGGAAGGGGGGGCATTGGTGAAAAACTGTTTTTT. Protein: CASSLGGRGGIGEKLFF.

The sample holds many counts of this clone. The chain joins TRBV5-1 to TRBJ2-1; 14 bases fit TRBD2. Trimming removed 0 bases from V and 7 bases from J; junction bases left unmatched: 3. This CDR3 is built from 16 residues. The germline V gene encodes CDR1 SGHRS and CDR2 YFSETQ. The CDR3 bases are TGCGCCAGCAGCTTGGGCGGGACTAGCGGGAGAAATGAGCAGTTCTTC. Its translation is CASSLGGTSGRNEQFF.

This clone was seen repeatedly, ten times or more. The V and J genes are TRBV6-4 and TRBJ2-3; 8 bases fit TRBD2. The germline gives CDR1 MRHNA, CDR2 SNTAGT. V lost 3 bases, J lost 1 base, and 0 bases stayed unmatched. This CDR3 comprises 14 residues. CDR3 sequence reads: CASSERGGTDTQYF. The CDR3 bases are TGTGCCAGCAGTGAGCGGGGGGGCACAGATACGCAGTATTTT.

This clone was counted many times. The rearrangement uses TRBV5-6 and TRBJ2-5, with D tentatively TRBD2 (5 bases). This CDR3 region has 14 residues. CDR1 is SGHDT and CDR2 is YYEEEE in the germline V gene. V was cut by 0 bases and J by 2 bases, with 8 bases left in between. CDR3 sequence: CASSLATSQETQYF. The CDR3 DNA sequence: TGTGCCAGCAGCTTGGCTACTAGTCAAGAGACCCAGTACTTC.

This clone showed up many times. The gene calls are TRBV5-6 and TRBJ1-5; D remains ambiguous. The length of the CDR3 is 15 residues. V was clipped by 3 bases and J by 4 bases, with 14 bases between them. Germline loops: CDR1 SGHDT, CDR2 YYEEEE. The CDR3 bases are TGTGCCAGCAGCTGGAGGGCTGATGGTAATCAGCCCCAGCATTTT. It yields the protein CASSWRADGNQPQHF.

This clone was seen at least ten times. The chain couples TRBV7-2 to TRBJ2-5, with a tentative D call TRBD1 (6 bases). The V end was cut by 7 bases, the J end by 4 bases, with 19 bases between. CDR1 SGHTA and CDR2 FQGNSA come from the germline V gene. The CDR3 length is 15 residues. CDR3: CASISRDTWGETQYF. The CDR3 DNA follows: TGTGCCAGCATCTCCCGGGACACGTGGGGAGAGACCCAGTACTTC.

At least ten counts were recorded for this clone. The chain couples TRBV28 to TRBJ1-2; 7 bases fit TRBD1. The V segment lost 7 bases and the J segment 4 bases; nucleotides outside the gene matches: 6. Germline V lookup: CDR1 MDHEN, CDR2 SYDVKM. This CDR3 is 13 amino acids long. CDR3 amino acids: CASTVQGSYGYTF. The CDR3 DNA is TGTGCCAGCACCGTACAGGGGTCCTATGGCTACACCTTC.

The chain links TRBV28 to TRBJ2-3; no clear D. V lost 2 bases and J 4 bases, leaving 13 bases between the germline ends. The CDR3 runs 15 residues. CDR1 is MDHEN and CDR2 is SYDVKM in the germline V gene. CDR3 protein: CASSLGGLWADTQYF. The DNA for the CDR3 is TGTGCCAGCAGTTTAGGCGGTCTTTGGGCAGATACGCAGTATTTT. The variable domain in full, with the rest retrieved from reference TRBV28 and TRBJ2-3, is DVKVTQSSRYLVKRTGEKVFLECVQDMDHENMFWYRQDPGLGLRLIYFSYDVKMKEKGDIPEGYSVSREKKERFSLILESASTNQTSMYLCASSLGGLWADTQYFGPGTRLTVL.

This clone was seen repeatedly, ten times or more. V and J are TRBV7-9 and TRBJ2-3; D gene ambiguous. Trimming removed 1 base from V and 6 bases from J, with 14 bases in between. The CDR3 loop spans 15 amino acids. The germline gives CDR1 SEHNR, CDR2 FQNEAQ (reference sequence). The CDR3 DNA reads TGTGCCAGCAGCTTAGGGCAGGCCGCGACCGATACGCAGTATTTT. Protein: CASSLGQAATDTQYF.

This clone was seen at least ten times. The CDR3 loop is CASNTGNTEAFF. Here the CDR3 DNA reads TGTGCCAGCAACACGGGTAACACTGAAGCTTTCTTT. The V and J genes are TRBV28 and TRBJ1-1; D gene ambiguous. With 7 bases removed from V and 2 bases from J, the gap between germline ends came to 8 bases. This CDR3 contains 12 residues. Germline CDR1 and CDR2: MDHEN and SYDVKM.

This clone was picked up many times. V is TRBV19 and J is TRBJ1-5; no reliable D call. Germline assignment: CDR1 LNHDA and CDR2 SQIVND (reference sequence). The length of the CDR3 is 16 residues. Trimming took off 1 base at V and 0 bases at J, with 10 bases between the two ends. The CDR3 loop reads CASSIGAVFSNQPQHF. The DNA for the CDR3 is TGTGCCAGTAGTATAGGTGCGGTTTTTAGCAATCAGCCCCAGCATTTT.

This clone was seen repeatedly, ten times or more. The J gene is TRBJ2-5, the V gene TRBV7-8; 7 bases agree with TRBD1. This CDR3 spans 14 amino acids. The V and J ends lost 6 bases and 4 bases, in that order; junction bases with no gene match: 8. Germline assignment: CDR1 SGHVS and CDR2 FQNEAQ. The CDR3 DNA reads as TGTGCCAGCAGGCAGACAGGGCCGGGAGAGACCCAGTACTTC. This encodes CASRQTGPGETQYF.

This clone occurred many times. The chain links TRBV19 to TRBJ2-2; D unresolved. CDR3 size: 16 residues. Deletions cut 0 bases from V and 6 bases from J, with 14 bases between. The germline V gene encodes CDR1 LNHDA and CDR2 SQIVND (reference sequence). The CDR3 is CASSIDLGLEAGELFF. The CDR3 DNA reads TGTGCCAGTAGTATAGATTTAGGATTAGAGGCCGGGGAGCTGTTTTTT.

This clone has more than one count but fewer than ten. V gene TRBV9 combines with J gene TRBJ2-7, with 8 bases fitting TRBD2. V shed 4 bases, J shed 2 bases, and the junction held 5 bases outside the gene matches. Germline loops: CDR1 SGDLS, CDR2 YYNGEE. The CDR3 runs to 14 residues. CDR3 residues: CASSPGLVTYEQYF. The DNA for the CDR3 is TGTGCCAGCAGCCCGGGACTAGTAACCTACGAGCAGTACTTC.

In its sample, this clone was seen a few times. This chain links TRBV2 with TRBJ2-3, with TRBD2 matching 7 bases. The CDR3 totals 13 residues. Germline-derived CDR1 and CDR2 are SNHLY and FYNNEI. V lost 8 bases and J lost 2; bases outside the gene matches: 4. CDR3 amino acids: CASLQRDTDTQYF. CDR3 DNA: TGTGCCAGCTTGCAGCGGGACACAGATACGCAGTATTTT.

This clone was seen ten or more times. V and J are TRBV5-1 and TRBJ1-4; 7 bases line up with TRBD1. Per germline, CDR1 SGHRS and CDR2 YFSETQ. The CDR3 sequence is 15 residues long. Trimming took 2 bases from V and 5 from J; bases not matched to a gene: 6. The CDR3 spells CASSLGDRSNEKLFF. Here the CDR3 DNA reads TGCGCCAGCAGCTTAGGGGACAGATCAAATGAAAAACTGTTTTTT.